This T cell receptor beta chain came from a study of T cell responses to AZD1222 COVID-19 vaccine. Overall study results and limits: Repertoire collection took place solely once the T cell response had peaked.

As for this clone: The antigen is unknown.

Sequencing used immunoSEQ multiplex PCR; TCRdb keeps in-frame clones, though not all of them. The table has more than 150,000 clones, nearly 95% seen once; the top ten hold 1.5% to 2.5%. CDR3 length equals 17 residues. Per germline, CDR1 MNHEY and CDR2 SMNVEV (reference sequence). This specimen consisted of peripheral blood, obtained 28 days after the second AZD1222 dose. This TCR was sampled from an adult who received the AZD1222 COVID-19 vaccine. J is TRBJ2-7 and V is TRBV27; tentatively, D is TRBD1 or TRBD2 (7 bases each). The CDR3 spells CGSSRGEHGTVTYEQYF. The CDR3 DNA reads as TGTGGGAGCAGTCGGGGGGAGCACGGGACAGTTACCTACGAGCAGTACTTC.